This is a list of T cell receptor beta chains from one sample in a study of T cell repertoires in ileal Crohn's disease. Produced via immunoSEQ multiplex PCR; TCRdb's table is partial and in-frame only. This table holds some 6,700 clones, over 80% found once. The sample consisted of ileal tissue. Receptors originate from an adult with Crohn's disease. The conserved cysteine and the conserved F or W are not part of the CDR3 here. Expanded clones get a size class; other rows say once, few or many, or leave the size out.

V gene,clone size,CDR3 protein
TRBV28,.,ASSFYAMGETGTNYGYT
TRBV28,.,ASSQNGPSTIY
TRBV5-6,.,ASSRDTGTEAF
TRBV2,.,ASSDWTGGRGELF
TRBV19,.,ASSMTSDYSPLH
TRBV14,.,ASSQDLMYEQY
TRBV27,.,ASKLPGLAGAGSRGEQF
TRBV5-1,.,ASSLSGREGTDTQY
TRBV6-4,few,ASRLREGVNEQF
TRBV25-1,.,ASRSGGRETQY
TRBV2,.,ASSEANRGSYNEQF
TRBV19,.,ASSRSLSDEQY
TRBV4-3,.,ASSQDRVRGDTQY
TRBV28,few,ASSKGEGGGANVLT
TRBV6-4,.,ASSDSFTGDSNEQF